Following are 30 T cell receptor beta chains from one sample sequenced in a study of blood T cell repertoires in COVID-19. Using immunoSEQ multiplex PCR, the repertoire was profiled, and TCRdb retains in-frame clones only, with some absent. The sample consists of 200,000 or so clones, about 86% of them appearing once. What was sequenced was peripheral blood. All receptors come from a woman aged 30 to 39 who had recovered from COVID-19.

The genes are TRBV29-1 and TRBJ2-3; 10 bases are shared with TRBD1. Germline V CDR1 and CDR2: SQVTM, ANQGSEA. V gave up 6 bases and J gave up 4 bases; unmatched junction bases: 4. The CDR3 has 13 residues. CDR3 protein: CSVTGTGADTQYF. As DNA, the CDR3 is TGCAGCGTGACCGGGACAGGGGCAGATACGCAGTATTTT.

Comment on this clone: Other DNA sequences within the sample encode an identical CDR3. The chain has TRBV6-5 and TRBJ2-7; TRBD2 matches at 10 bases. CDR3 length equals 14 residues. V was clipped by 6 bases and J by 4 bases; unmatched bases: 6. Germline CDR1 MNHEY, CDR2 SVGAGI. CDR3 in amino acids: CASSRTSGRYEQYF. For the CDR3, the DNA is TGTGCCAGCAGCAGGACTAGCGGCAGGTACGAGCAGTACTTC.

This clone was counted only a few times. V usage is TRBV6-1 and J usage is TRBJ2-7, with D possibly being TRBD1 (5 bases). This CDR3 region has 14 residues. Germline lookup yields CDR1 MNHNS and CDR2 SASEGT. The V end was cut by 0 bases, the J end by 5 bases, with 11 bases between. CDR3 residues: CASSEALRQNEQYF. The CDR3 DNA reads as TGTGCCAGCAGTGAAGCGCTTCGACAGAACGAGCAGTACTTC.

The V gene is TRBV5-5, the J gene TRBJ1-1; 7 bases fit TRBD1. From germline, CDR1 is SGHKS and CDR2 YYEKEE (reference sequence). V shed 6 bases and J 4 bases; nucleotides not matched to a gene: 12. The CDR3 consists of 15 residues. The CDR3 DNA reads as TGTGCCAGCACCCTGACAGGGTTGGGGAGCACTGAAGCTTTCTTT. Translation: CASTLTGLGSTEAFF. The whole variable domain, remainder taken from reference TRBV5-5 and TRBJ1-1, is DAGVTQSPTHLIKTRGQQVTLRCSPISGHKSVSWYQQVLGQGPQFIFQYYEKEERGRGNFPDRFSARQFPNYSSELNVNALLLGDSALYLCASTLTGLGSTEAFFGQGTRLTVV.

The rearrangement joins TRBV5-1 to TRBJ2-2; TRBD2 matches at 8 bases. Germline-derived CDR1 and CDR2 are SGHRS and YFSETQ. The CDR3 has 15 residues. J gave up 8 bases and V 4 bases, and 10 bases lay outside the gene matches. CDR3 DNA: TGCGCCAGCAGCATCGGGACTAGTCAACGTGGGGAGCTGTTTTTT. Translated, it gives CASSIGTSQRGELFF. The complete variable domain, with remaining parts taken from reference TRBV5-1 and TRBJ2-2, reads KAGVTQTPRYLIKTRGQQVTLSCSPISGHRSVSWYQQTPGQGLQFLFEYFSETQRNKGNFPGRFSGRQFSNSRSEMNVSTLELGDSALYLCASSIGTSQRGELFFGEGSRLTVL.

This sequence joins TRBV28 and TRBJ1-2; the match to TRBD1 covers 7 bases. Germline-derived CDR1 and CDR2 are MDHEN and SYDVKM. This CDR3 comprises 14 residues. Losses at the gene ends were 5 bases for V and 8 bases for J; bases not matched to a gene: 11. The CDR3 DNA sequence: TGTGCCAGCAGTATATCGACAGGGCCCCGAGGCTACACCTTC. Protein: CASSISTGPRGYTF.

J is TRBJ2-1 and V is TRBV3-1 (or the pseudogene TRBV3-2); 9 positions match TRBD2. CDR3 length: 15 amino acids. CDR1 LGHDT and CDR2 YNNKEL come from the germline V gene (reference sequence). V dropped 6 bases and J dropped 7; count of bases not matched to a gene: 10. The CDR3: CASRVAGVGGNEQFF. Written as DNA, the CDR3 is TGTGCCAGCAGGGTAGCGGGAGTGGGAGGGAATGAGCAGTTCTTC.

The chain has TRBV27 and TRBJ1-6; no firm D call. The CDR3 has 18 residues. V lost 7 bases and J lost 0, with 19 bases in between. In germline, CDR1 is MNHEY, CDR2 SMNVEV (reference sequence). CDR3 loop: CASTPGGGGVSYNSPLHF. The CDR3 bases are TGTGCCAGCACCCCCGGAGGCGGAGGAGTCTCCTATAATTCACCCCTCCACTTT.

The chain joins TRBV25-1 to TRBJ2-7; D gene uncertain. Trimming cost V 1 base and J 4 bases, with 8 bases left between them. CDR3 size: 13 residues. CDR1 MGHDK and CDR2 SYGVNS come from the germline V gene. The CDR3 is CASSESPPYEQYF. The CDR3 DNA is TGTGCCAGCAGTGAATCCCCCCCTTACGAGCAGTACTTC.

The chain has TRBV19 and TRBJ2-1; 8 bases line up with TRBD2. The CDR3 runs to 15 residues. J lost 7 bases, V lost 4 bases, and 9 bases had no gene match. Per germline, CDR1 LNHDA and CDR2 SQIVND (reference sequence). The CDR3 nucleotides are TGTGCCAGTAGTAGGGTTGCGGGAGGTCGGAATGAGCAGTTCTTC. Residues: CASSRVAGGRNEQFF.

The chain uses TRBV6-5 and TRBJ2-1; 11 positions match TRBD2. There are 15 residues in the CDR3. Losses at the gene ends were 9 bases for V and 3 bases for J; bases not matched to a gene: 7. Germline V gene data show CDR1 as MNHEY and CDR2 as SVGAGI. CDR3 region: CASISGTSGYNEQFF. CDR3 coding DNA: TGTGCCAGTATCTCCGGGACTAGCGGCTACAATGAGCAGTTCTTC.

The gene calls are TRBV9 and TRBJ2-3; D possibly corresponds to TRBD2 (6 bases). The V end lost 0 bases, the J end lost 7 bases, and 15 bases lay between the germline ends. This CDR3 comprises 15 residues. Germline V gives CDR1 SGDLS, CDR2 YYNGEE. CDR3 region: CASSVAQDGSNTQYF. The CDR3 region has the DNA TGTGCCAGCAGCGTAGCCCAGGACGGGAGTAATACGCAGTATTTT.

The CDR3 is CAWSDGGGGSEAFF. The CDR3 DNA sequence: TGTGCCTGGAGCGATGGTGGAGGGGGCTCCGAAGCTTTCTTT. The chain employs TRBV30 and TRBJ1-1; 7 bases agree with TRBD1. The CDR3 totals 14 residues. Germline-derived CDR1 and CDR2 are GTSNPN and SVGIG (reference sequence). J gave up 8 bases and V 3 bases, and 12 bases lay outside the gene matches.

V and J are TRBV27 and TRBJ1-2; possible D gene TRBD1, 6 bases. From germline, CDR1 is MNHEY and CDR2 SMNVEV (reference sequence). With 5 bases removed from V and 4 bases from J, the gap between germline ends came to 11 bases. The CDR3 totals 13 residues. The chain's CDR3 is CASSAYRAYGYTF. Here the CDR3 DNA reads TGTGCCAGCAGTGCATACAGGGCCTATGGCTACACCTTC.

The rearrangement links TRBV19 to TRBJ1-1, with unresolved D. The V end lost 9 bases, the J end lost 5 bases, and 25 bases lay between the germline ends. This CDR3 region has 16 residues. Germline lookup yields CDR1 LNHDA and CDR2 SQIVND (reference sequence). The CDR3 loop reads CASTTASDNGRTEAFF. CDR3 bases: TGTGCCAGCACCACCGCGTCCGATAACGGGAGGACTGAAGCTTTCTTT. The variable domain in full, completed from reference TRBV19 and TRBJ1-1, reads DGGITQSPKYLFRKEGQNVTLSCEQNLNHDAMYWYRQDPGQGLRLIYYSQIVNDFQKGDIAEGYSVSREKKESFPLTVTSAQKNPTAFYLCASTTASDNGRTEAFFGQGTRLTVV.

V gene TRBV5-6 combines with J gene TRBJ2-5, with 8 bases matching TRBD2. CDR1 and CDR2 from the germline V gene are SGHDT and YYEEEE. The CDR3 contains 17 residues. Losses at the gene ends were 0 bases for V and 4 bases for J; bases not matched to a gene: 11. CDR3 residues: CASSLAIGASGRETQYF. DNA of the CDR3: TGTGCCAGCAGCTTGGCCATAGGGGCTAGCGGGCGAGAGACCCAGTACTTC.

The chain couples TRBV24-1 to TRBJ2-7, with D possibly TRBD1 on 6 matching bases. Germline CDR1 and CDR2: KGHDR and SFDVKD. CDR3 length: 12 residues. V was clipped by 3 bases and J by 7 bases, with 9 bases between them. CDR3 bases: TGTGCCACCAGTGATCCAGGGACAGAGCAGTACTTC. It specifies CATSDPGTEQYF.

The CDR3 DNA is TGTGCCAGCTCACCACCGGATCGGGGGGCGTATCAGCCCCAGCATTTT. Protein product: CASSPPDRGAYQPQHF. V is TRBV18 and J is TRBJ1-5, with D maybe TRBD1 (6 bases). Trimming took off 0 bases at V and 5 bases at J, with 14 bases between the two ends. CDR3 length: 16 residues. From germline, CDR1 is KGHSH and CDR2 LQKENI.

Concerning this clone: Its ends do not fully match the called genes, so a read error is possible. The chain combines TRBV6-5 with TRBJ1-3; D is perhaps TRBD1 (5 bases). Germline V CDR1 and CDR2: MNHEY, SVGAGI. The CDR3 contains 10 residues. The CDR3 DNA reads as TGTGCCAGCTTAGGGTCAGGGCCAAGATTT. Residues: CASLGSGPRF.

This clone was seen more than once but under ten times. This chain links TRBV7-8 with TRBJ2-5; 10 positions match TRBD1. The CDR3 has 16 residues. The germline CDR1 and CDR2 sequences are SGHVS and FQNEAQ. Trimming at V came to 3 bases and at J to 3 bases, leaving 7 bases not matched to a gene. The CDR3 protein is CASSFQPGQGKETQYF. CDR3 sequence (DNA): TGTGCCAGCAGCTTTCAGCCGGGACAGGGGAAAGAGACCCAGTACTTC.

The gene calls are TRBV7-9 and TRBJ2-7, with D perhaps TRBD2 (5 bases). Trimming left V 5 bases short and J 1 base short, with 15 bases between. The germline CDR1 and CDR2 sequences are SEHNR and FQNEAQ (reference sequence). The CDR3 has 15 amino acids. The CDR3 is CASSRPGSPSYEQYF. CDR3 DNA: TGTGCCAGCAGCCGTCCGGGGTCCCCGTCCTACGAGCAGTACTTC.

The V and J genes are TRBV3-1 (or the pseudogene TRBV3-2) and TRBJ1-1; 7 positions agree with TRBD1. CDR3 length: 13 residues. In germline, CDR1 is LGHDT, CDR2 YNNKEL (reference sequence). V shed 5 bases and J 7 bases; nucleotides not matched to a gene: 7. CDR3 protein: CASSYSGGYEAFF. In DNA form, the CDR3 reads TGTGCCAGCAGCTACTCAGGGGGTTATGAAGCTTTCTTT.

The DNA of the CDR3 is TGTGCCAGCAGTTATGAGAGTTACGAGCAGTACTTC. Translated: CASSYESYEQYF. V and J are TRBV6-2 or TRBV6-3 and TRBJ2-7; no firm D call. V lost 3 bases and J lost 4, with 7 bases in between. CDR3 length: 12 residues. In germline, CDR1 is MNHEY, CDR2 SVGEGT.

CDR3 in amino acids: CASTFGGGGTYEQYF. The CDR3 coding sequence is TGTGCCAGCACCTTTGGTGGCGGGGGAACCTACGAGCAGTACTTC. V is TRBV28 and J is TRBJ2-7; 7 nucleotides match TRBD2. J was trimmed by 2 bases and V by 7 bases; bases with no gene match: 11. The CDR3 contains 15 residues. Germline V gives CDR1 MDHEN, CDR2 SYDVKM.

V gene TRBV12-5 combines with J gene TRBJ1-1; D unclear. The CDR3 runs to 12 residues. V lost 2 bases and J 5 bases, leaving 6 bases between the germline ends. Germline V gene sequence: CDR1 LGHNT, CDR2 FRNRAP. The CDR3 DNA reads TGTGCTAGTGGTTTGCGGGGTACTGAAGCTTTCTTT. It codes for CASGLRGTEAFF. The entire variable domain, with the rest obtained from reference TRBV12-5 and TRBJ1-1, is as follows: DARVTQTPRHKVTEMGQEVTMRCQPILGHNTVFWYRQTMMQGLELLAYFRNRAPLDDSGMPKDRFSAEMPDATLATLKIQPSEPRDSAVYFCASGLRGTEAFFGQGTRLTVV.

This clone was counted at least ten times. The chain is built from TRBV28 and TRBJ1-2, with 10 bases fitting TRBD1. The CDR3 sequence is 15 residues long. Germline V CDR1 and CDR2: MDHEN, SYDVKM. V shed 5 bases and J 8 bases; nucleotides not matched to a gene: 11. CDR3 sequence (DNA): TGTGCCAGCAGTGCCCCCGGGACAGGGGCTGGGGGCTACACCTTC. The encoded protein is CASSAPGTGAGGYTF.

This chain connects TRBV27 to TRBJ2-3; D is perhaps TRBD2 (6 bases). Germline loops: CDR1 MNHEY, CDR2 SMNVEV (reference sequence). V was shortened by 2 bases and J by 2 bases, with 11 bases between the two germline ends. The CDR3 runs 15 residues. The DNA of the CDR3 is TGTGCCAGCAGTTTAGAACTAGCCTCCACAGATACGCAGTATTTT. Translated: CASSLELASTDTQYF.

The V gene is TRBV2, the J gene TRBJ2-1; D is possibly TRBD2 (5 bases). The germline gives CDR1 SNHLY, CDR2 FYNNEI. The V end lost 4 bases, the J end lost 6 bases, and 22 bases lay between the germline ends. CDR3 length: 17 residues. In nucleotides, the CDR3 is TGTGCCAGCAGTGTCCCGCTTGGACTGGCCCTTTCCAATGAGCAGTTCTTC. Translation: CASSVPLGLALSNEQFF.

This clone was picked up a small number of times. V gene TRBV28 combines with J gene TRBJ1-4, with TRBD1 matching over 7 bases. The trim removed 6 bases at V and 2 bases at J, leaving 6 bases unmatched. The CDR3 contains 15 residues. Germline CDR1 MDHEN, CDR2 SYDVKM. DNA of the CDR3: TGTGCCAGCAGGTTGACAGGGACGACTAATGAAAAACTGTTTTTT. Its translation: CASRLTGTTNEKLFF.

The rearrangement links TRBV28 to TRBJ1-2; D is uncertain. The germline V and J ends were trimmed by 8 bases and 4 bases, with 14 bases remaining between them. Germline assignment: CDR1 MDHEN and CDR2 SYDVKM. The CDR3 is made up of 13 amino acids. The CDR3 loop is CASRVGLGYGYTF. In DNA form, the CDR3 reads TGTGCCAGCCGCGTCGGACTTGGCTATGGCTACACCTTC.